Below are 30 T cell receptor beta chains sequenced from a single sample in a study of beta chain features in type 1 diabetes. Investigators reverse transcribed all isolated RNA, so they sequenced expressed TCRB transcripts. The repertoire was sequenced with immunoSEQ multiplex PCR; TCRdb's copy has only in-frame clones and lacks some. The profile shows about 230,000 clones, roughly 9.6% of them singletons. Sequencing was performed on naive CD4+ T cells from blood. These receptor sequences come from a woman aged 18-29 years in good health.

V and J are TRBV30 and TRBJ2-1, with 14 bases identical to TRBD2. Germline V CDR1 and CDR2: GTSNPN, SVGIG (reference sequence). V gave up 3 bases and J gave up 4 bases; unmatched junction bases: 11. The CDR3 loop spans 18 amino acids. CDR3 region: CAWRPRGLAGGRYNEQFF. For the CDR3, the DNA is TGTGCCTGGAGACCCCGTGGACTAGCGGGAGGTCGATACAATGAGCAGTTCTTC.

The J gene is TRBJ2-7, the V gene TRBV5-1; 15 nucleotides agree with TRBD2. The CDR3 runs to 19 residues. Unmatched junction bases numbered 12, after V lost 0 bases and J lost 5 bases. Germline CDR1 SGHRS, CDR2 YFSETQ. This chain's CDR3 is CASSLGLGLAGGLRDEQYF. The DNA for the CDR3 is TGCGCCAGCAGCTTGGGACTGGGACTAGCGGGAGGTCTGAGGGACGAGCAGTACTTC.

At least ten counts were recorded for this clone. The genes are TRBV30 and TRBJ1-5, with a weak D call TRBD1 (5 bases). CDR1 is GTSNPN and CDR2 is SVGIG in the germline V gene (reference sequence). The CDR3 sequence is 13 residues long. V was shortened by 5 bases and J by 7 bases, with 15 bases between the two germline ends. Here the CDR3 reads CAWGQSGSQPQHF. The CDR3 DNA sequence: TGTGCCTGGGGACAATCAGGTAGCCAGCCCCAGCATTTT.

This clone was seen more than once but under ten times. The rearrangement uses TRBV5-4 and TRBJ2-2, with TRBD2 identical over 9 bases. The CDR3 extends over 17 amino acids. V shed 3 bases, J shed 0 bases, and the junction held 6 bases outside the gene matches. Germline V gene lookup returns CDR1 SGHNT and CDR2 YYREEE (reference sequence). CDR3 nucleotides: TGTGCCAGCAGCTCTGGGACTAGCAGGACGAACACCGGGGAGCTGTTTTTT. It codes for CASSSGTSRTNTGELFF.

The CDR3 DNA reads TGTGCCAGCAGCAAGTTTCCCGGGACACTAAATCAGCCCCAGCATTTT. Translating it yields CASSKFPGTLNQPQHF. J is TRBJ1-5 and V is TRBV5-6; perhaps TRBD1 as D (6 bases). The V end was cut by 4 bases, the J end by 4 bases, with 18 bases between. From germline, CDR1 is SGHDT and CDR2 YYEEEE. The CDR3 is 16 residues long.

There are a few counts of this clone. The CDR3 loop reads CASSRTVHPYNEQFF. DNA of the CDR3: TGTGCCAGCAGCCGGACTGTTCATCCTTACAATGAGCAGTTCTTC. The chain employs TRBV21-1 and TRBJ2-1; the table names TRBD2, a call not compared with the DNA. TRBV21-1 is a pseudogene locus. This CDR3 has 15 residues.

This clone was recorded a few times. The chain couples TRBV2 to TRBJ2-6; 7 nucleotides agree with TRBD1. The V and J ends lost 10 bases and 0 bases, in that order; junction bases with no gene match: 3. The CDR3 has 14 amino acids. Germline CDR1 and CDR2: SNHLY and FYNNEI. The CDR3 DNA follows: TGTGCCACTGACAGGGACTCTGGGGCCAACGTCCTGACTTTC. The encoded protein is CATDRDSGANVLTF.

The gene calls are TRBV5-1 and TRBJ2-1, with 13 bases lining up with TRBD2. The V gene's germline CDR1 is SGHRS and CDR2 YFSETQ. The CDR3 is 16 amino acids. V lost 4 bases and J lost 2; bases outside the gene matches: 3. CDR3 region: CASSTGTSGTYNEQFF. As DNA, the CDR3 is TGCGCCAGCAGCACTGGGACTAGCGGGACCTACAATGAGCAGTTCTTC.

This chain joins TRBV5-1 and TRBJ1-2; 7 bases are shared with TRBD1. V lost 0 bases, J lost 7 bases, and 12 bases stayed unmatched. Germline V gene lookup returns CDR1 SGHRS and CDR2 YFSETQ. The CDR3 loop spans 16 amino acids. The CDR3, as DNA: TGCGCCAGCAGCTTGGGATCGACAGGGCAGATTGGTGGCTACACCTTC. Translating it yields CASSLGSTGQIGGYTF.

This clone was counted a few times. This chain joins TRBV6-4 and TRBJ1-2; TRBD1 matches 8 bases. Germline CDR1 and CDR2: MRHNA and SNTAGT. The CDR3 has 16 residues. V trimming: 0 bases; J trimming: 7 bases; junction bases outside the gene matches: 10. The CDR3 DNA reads TGTGCCAGCAGTGACTCGGGACAGGACAGAATACGTGGCTACACCTTC. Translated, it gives CASSDSGQDRIRGYTF.

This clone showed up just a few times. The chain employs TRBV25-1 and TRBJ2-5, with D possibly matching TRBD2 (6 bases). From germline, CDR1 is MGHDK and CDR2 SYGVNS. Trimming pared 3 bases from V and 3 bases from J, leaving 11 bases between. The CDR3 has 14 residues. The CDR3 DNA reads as TGTGCCAGCAGTGATGGGGCGGGGAAAGAGACCCAGTACTTC. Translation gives CASSDGAGKETQYF.

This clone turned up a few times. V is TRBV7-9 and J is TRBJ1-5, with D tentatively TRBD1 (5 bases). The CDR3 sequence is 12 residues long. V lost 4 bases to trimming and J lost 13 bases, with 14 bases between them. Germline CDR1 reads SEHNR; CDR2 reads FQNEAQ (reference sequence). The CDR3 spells CASSSWGGHQHF. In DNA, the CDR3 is TGTGCCAGCAGCTCCTGGGGCGGACATCAGCATTTT.

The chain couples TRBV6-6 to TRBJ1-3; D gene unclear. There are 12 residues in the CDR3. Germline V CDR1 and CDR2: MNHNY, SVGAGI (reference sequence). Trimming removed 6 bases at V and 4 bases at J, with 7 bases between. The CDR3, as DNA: TGTGCCAGCAGGGCCCTCGGAAACACCATATATTTT. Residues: CASRALGNTIYF.

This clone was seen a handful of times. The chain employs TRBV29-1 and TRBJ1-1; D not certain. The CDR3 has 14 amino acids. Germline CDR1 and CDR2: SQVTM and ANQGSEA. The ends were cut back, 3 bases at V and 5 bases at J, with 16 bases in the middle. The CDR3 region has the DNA TGCAGCGTTGATCTCCGGGAGTGGGGTACTGAAGCTTTCTTT. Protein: CSVDLREWGTEAFF.

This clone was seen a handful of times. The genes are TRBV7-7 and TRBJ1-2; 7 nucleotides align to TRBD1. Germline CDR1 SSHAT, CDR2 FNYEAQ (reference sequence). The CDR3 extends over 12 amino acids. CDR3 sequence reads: CAHAGGGYGYTF. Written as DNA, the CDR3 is TGTGCTCACGCAGGGGGAGGCTATGGCTACACCTTC.

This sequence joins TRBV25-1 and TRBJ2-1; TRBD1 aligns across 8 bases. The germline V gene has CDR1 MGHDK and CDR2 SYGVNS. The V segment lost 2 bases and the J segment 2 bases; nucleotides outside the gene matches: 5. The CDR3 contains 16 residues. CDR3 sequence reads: CASSEGTGWAYNEQFF. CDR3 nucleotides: TGTGCCAGCAGTGAAGGGACAGGATGGGCCTACAATGAGCAGTTCTTC. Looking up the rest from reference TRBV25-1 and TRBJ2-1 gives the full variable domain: EADIYQTPRYLVIGTGKKITLECSQTMGHDKMYWYQQDPGMELHLIHYSYGVNSTEKGDLSSESTVSRIRTEHFPLTLESARPSHTSQYLCASSEGTGWAYNEQFFGPGTRLTVL.

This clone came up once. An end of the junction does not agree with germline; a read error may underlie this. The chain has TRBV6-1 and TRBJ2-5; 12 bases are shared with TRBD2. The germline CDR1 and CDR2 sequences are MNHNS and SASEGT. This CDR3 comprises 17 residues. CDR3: CAISETSGGPFQETQYF. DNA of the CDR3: TGTGCCATCAGTGAGACTAGCGGGGGACCATTCCAAGAGACCCAGTACTTC.

The DNA of the CDR3 is TGTGCCAGCTCACCACTTCCAGGGGGGTCCTTCTCTGGGGCCAACGTCCTGACTTTC. Its protein product is CASSPLPGGSFSGANVLTF. The gene calls are TRBV18 and TRBJ2-6; perhaps TRBD1 as D (7 bases). CDR3 length: 19 residues. V dropped 1 base and J dropped 0 bases, with 16 bases sitting between them. In germline, CDR1 is KGHSH, CDR2 LQKENI.

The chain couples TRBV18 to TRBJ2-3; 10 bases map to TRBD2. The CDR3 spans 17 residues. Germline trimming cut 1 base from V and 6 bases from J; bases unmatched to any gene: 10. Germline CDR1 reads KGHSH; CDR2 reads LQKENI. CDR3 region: CASSPQNLAGGYDTQYF. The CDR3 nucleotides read TGTGCCAGCTCACCACAAAATTTAGCGGGAGGTTACGATACGCAGTATTTT.

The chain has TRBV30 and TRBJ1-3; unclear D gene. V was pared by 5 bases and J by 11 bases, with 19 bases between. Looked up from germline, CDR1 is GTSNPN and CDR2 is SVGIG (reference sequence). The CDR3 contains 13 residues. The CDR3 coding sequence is TGTGCCTGGGGAGTCCGTGTTGTAGGCGCCATATATTTT. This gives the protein CAWGVRVVGAIYF.

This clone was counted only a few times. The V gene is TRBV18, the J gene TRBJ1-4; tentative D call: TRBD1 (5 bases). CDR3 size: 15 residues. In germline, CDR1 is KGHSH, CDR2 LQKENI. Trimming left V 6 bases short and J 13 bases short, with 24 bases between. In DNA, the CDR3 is TGTGCCAGCTCGCCCAACCGGGCCCAGGGAAGTTCACTGTTTTTT. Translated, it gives CASSPNRAQGSSLFF.

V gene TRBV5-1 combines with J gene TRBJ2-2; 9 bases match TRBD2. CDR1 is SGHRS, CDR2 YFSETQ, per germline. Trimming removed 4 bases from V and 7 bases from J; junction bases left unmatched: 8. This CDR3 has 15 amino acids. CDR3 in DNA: TGCGCCAGCAGCCCTCCACTGACTAGCGGCGGGGAGCTGTTTTTT. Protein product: CASSPPLTSGGELFF. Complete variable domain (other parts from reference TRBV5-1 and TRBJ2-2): KAGVTQTPRYLIKTRGQQVTLSCSPISGHRSVSWYQQTPGQGLQFLFEYFSETQRNKGNFPGRFSGRQFSNSRSEMNVSTLELGDSALYLCASSPPLTSGGELFFGEGSRLTVL.

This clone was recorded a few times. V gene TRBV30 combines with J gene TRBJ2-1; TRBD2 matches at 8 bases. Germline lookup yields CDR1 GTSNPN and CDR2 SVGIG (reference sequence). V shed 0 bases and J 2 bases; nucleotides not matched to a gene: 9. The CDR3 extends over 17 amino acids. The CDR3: CAWSVRGGIPTYNEQFF. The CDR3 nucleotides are TGTGCCTGGAGTGTACGGGGGGGGATACCTACCTACAATGAGCAGTTCTTC.

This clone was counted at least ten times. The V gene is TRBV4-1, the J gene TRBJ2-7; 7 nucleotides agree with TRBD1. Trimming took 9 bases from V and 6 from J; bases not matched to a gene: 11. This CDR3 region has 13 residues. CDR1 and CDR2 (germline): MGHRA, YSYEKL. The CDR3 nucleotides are TGCGCCAGTCGGGACAGCGCCGGCGCCGAGCAGTACTTC. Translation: CASRDSAGAEQYF.

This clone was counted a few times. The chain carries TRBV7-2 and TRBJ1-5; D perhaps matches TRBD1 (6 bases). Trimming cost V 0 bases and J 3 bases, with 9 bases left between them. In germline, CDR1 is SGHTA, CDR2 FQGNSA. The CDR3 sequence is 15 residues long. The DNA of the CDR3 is TGTGCCAGCAGCTTAGCTCAGGGGCACAATCAGCCCCAGCATTTT. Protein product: CASSLAQGHNQPQHF.

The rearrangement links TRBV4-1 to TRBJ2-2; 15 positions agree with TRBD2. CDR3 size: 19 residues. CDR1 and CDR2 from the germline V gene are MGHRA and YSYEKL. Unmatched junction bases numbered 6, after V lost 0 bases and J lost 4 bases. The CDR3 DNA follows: TGCGCCAGCAGCCAAGAAGGACTAGCGGGGGGGACGCGCACCGGGGAGCTGTTTTTT. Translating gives CASSQEGLAGGTRTGELFF.

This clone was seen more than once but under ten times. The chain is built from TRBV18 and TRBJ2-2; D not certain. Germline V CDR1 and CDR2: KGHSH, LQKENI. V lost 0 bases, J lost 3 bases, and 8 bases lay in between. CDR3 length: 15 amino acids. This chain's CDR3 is CASSPPSRDTGELFF. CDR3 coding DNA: TGTGCCAGCTCACCACCTTCCCGGGACACCGGGGAGCTGTTTTTT.

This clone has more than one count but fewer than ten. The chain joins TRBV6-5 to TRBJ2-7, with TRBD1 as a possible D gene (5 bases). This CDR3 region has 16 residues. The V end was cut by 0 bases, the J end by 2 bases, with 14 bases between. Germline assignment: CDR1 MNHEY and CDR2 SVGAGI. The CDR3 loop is CASSYSIGRATYEQYF. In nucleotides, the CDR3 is TGTGCCAGCAGTTACTCGATAGGCAGGGCCACCTACGAGCAGTACTTC.

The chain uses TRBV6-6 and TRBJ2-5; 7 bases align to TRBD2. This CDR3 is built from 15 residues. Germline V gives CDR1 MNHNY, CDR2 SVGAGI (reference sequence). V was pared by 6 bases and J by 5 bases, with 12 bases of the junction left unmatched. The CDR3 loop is CASRTNKGGRETQYF. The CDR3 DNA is TGTGCCAGCAGGACAAACAAGGGAGGGCGGGAGACCCAGTACTTC.

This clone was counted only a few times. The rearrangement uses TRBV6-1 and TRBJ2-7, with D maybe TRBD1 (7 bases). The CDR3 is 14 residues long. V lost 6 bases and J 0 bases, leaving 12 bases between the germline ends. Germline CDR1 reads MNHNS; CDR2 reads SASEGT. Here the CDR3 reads CASSAGQSSYEQYF. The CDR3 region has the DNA TGTGCCAGCAGCGCGGGACAGAGCTCCTACGAGCAGTACTTC.